Below are 22 T cell receptor beta chains sequenced from a single sample in a study of human T cells and chemical hapten exposure. Time point given: patch test 1, 2 weeks after DPC sensitization. The treatment denotes: therapeutic diphenylcyclopropenone sensitization with weekly scalp DPC. TCRdb independently ran MiXCR on the RACE reads; one entry per CDR3 protein. The sample consists of 90,000 to 120,000 distinct CDR3 sequences, more than 9.5% of them appearing once. The sequenced sample was whole blood, obtained in connection with sensitization to the hapten diphenylcyclopropenone (DPC). The receptors stem from a woman in her forties with alopecia areata. Some clones in this sample may be carry-over from other donors' samples.

The sample holds many counts of this clonotype. The rearrangement uses TRBV29-1 and TRBJ1-2, with D possibly matching TRBD1 (5 bases). V dropped 7 bases and J dropped 10 bases, with 22 bases sitting between them. This CDR3 has 13 amino acids. Germline loops: CDR1 SQVTM, CDR2 ANQGSEA. The CDR3 loop is CSALEADSPDYTF. CDR3 coding DNA: TGCAGCGCCCTTGAGGCCGACAGTCCTGACTACACCTTC. The whole variable domain, remainder taken from reference TRBV29-1 and TRBJ1-2, is SAVISQKPSRDICQRGTSLTIQCQVDSQVTMMFWYRQQPGQSLTLIATANQGSEATYESGFVIDKFPISRPNLTFSTLTVSNMSPEDSSIYLCSALEADSPDYTFGSGTRLTVV.

V and J are TRBV28 and TRBJ1-1, with D tentatively TRBD1 (5 bases). CDR3 size: 14 residues. The germline V and J ends were trimmed by 5 bases and 1 base, with 11 bases remaining between them. CDR1 and CDR2 (germline): MDHEN, SYDVKM. The CDR3 region is CASSLRQSNTEAFF. The CDR3 nucleotides read TGTGCCAGCAGTCTACGACAGTCGAACACTGAAGCTTTCTTT.

This clonotype has a handful of counts. V usage is TRBV4-3 and J usage is TRBJ2-7; D not certain. Deletions cut 0 bases from V and 3 bases from J, with 12 bases between. The CDR3 runs 15 residues. Looked up from germline, CDR1 is LGHNA and CDR2 is YSLEER. In nucleotides, the CDR3 is TGCGCCAGCAGCCAAGATCTACAGTACTACTACGAGCAGTACTTC. This gives the protein CASSQDLQYYYEQYF.

This clonotype has a count of ten or more. This chain connects TRBV7-2 to TRBJ2-7, with a weak D call TRBD2 (6 bases). The CDR3 loop spans 14 amino acids. CDR1 and CDR2 (germline): SGHTA, FQGNSA. V gave up 4 bases and J gave up 3 bases, with 13 bases separating them. CDR3 bases: TGTGCCAGCAGCTCGGGACTCGTAAACTACGAGCAGTACTTC. Translated, it gives CASSSGLVNYEQYF.

This clonotype was observed at least ten times. This chain uses TRBV20-1 with TRBJ1-6; TRBD1 aligns across 9 bases. The germline V gene encodes CDR1 DFQATT and CDR2 SNEGSKA (reference sequence). V gave up 0 bases and J gave up 7 bases; unmatched junction bases: 10. CDR3 size: 17 residues. The CDR3 nucleotides are TGCAGTGCTAGAGATCTGTGGGGACAGGGAGGCAATTCACCCCTCCACTTT. Translated: CSARDLWGQGGNSPLHF.

This clonotype was seen repeatedly, ten times or more. The rearrangement links TRBV28 to TRBJ1-6; no definite D call. V shed 1 base and J shed 7 bases, with 8 bases lying between them. The CDR3 is 14 amino acids. CDR1 and CDR2 (germline): MDHEN, SYDVKM. CDR3 in DNA: TGTGCCAGCAGTTTATTCGGCAGGAATTCACCCCTCCACTTT. It codes for CASSLFGRNSPLHF. The full variable domain, rest sourced from reference TRBV28 and TRBJ1-6, is DVKVTQSSRYLVKRTGEKVFLECVQDMDHENMFWYRQDPGLGLRLIYFSYDVKMKEKGDIPEGYSVSREKKERFSLILESASTNQTSMYLCASSLFGRNSPLHFGNGTRLTVT.

This clonotype was seen at least ten times. This sequence joins TRBV6-5 and TRBJ2-7; D ambiguous. Trimming pared 6 bases from V and 0 bases from J, leaving 12 bases between. This CDR3 spans 14 amino acids. CDR1 and CDR2 (germline): MNHEY, SVGAGI. CDR3 DNA sequence: TGTGCCAGCAGAGGCAGAGTTAGCTCCTACGAGCAGTACTTC. It codes for CASRGRVSSYEQYF.

The chain carries TRBV13 and TRBJ2-5; the D gene is possibly TRBD1 (7 bases). Trimming stripped 5 bases from V and 5 bases from J, with 18 bases between. This CDR3 has 15 residues. In germline, CDR1 is PRHDT, CDR2 FYEKMQ (reference sequence). Here the CDR3 DNA reads TGTGCCAGCAGCACCAACCCCGGGGGACAGGAGACCCAGTACTTC. This gives the protein CASSTNPGGQETQYF.

This clonotype turned up a few times. The chain recombines TRBV19 with TRBJ2-3, with D uncertain. Trimming shortened V by 4 bases and J by 0 bases, and 8 bases separated the two germline ends. The CDR3 contains 14 residues. CDR1 and CDR2 from the germline V gene are LNHDA and SQIVND (reference sequence). The CDR3 region has the DNA TGTGCCAGTAGTACTCAGGACAGCACAGATACGCAGTATTTT. Translating it yields CASSTQDSTDTQYF.

The chain carries TRBV20-1 and TRBJ2-7; D unclear. Deletions cut 5 bases from V and 0 bases from J, with 8 bases between. The CDR3 totals 12 residues. The germline CDR1 and CDR2 sequences are DFQATT and SNEGSKA (reference sequence). Written as DNA, the CDR3 is TGCAGTGCTCGGACGGTCTCCTACGAGCAGTACTTC. It yields the protein CSARTVSYEQYF.

There are many counts of this clonotype. The rearrangement links TRBV20-1 to TRBJ2-3; 11 bases fit TRBD2. Trimming cost V 4 bases and J 0 bases; bases outside gene matches: 9. Germline V gives CDR1 DFQATT, CDR2 SNEGSKA (reference sequence). The CDR3 spans 17 residues. In nucleotides, the CDR3 is TGCAGTGCTACGGGACGGTGGACTAGCGGGAGCACAGATACGCAGTATTTT. Amino acid sequence: CSATGRWTSGSTDTQYF.

At least ten counts were recorded for this clonotype. CDR3 bases: TGTGCCAGTAGTCCTCAGGCAGTGCCCACCGGGGAGCTGTTTTTT. Residues: CASSPQAVPTGELFF. The genes are TRBV19 and TRBJ2-2; D remains unclear. Trimming took 5 bases from V and 4 from J, leaving 14 bases between them. CDR3 size: 15 residues. CDR1 is LNHDA and CDR2 is SQIVND in the germline V gene (reference sequence).

The table lists this clonotype with many counts. DNA of the CDR3: TGTGCCAGCAGGCGCGACAGGGGCAATCAGCCCCAGCATTTT. Protein product: CASRRDRGNQPQHF. This rearrangement joins TRBV6-2 or TRBV6-3 to TRBJ1-5; TRBD1 matches 7 bases. This CDR3 is built from 14 residues. Trimming cost V 6 bases and J 2 bases; bases outside gene matches: 4. Per the germline V gene, CDR1 is MNHEY and CDR2 is SVGEGT.

This clonotype was found many times. This rearrangement joins TRBV6-6 to TRBJ1-1; D might be TRBD1 (6 bases). The CDR3 length is 16 residues. The germline gives CDR1 MNHNY, CDR2 SVGAGI (reference sequence). The germline V and J ends were trimmed by 2 bases and 5 bases, with 18 bases remaining between them. CDR3 loop: CASSYTPGAGVTEAFF. DNA of the CDR3: TGTGCCAGCAGTTACACCCCAGGGGCAGGTGTAACTGAAGCTTTCTTT.

The chain has TRBV5-1 and TRBJ2-1, with 7 bases fitting TRBD1. Germline V lookup: CDR1 SGHRS, CDR2 YFSETQ. Germline trimming cut 1 base from V and 5 bases from J; bases unmatched to any gene: 6. The CDR3 contains 15 residues. CDR3 in amino acids: CASSLTGAKDNEQFF. In DNA form, the CDR3 reads TGCGCCAGCAGCTTGACAGGGGCGAAAGACAATGAGCAGTTCTTC.

The V call is TRBV5-1, the J call TRBJ2-5; D is possibly TRBD2 (5 bases). Trimming removed 4 bases at V and 4 bases at J, with 11 bases between. The CDR3 loop spans 13 amino acids. Germline V CDR1 and CDR2: SGHRS, YFSETQ. CDR3 DNA sequence: TGCGCCAGCAGCCTCCAACTAGTAGAGACCCAGTACTTC. Its protein is CASSLQLVETQYF.

The V gene is TRBV6-5, the J gene TRBJ1-5, with D unclear. This CDR3 has 15 residues. V dropped 0 bases and J dropped 0 bases, with 6 bases sitting between them. Germline V gene data show CDR1 as MNHEY and CDR2 as SVGAGI. In nucleotides, the CDR3 is TGTGCCAGCAGTTACTCCCCGAATAGCAATCAGCCCCAGCATTTT. Protein: CASSYSPNSNQPQHF.

This clonotype showed up just a few times. The rearrangement uses TRBV29-1 and TRBJ2-7, with D possibly TRBD1 on 6 matching bases. The CDR3 length is 15 residues. Trimming left V 2 bases short and J 2 bases short, with 16 bases between. Per the germline V gene, CDR1 is SQVTM and CDR2 is ANQGSEA. The CDR3 nucleotides read TGCAGCGTTGAAACTCAGGGGCCCCATACCTACGAGCAGTACTTC. Protein: CSVETQGPHTYEQYF.

This clonotype was observed at least ten times. The rearrangement uses TRBV28 and TRBJ2-7; 7 bases are a match to TRBD1. The length of the CDR3 is 12 residues. Germline V gene lookup returns CDR1 MDHEN and CDR2 SYDVKM. Trimming cost V 5 bases and J 9 bases; bases outside gene matches: 7. In nucleotides, the CDR3 is TGTGCCAGCAGTGCAAGACAGGGCTGGCAGTACTTC. Protein: CASSARQGWQYF.

This clonotype is a singleton in its sample. V usage is TRBV28 and J usage is TRBJ2-5, with TRBD2 matching 9 bases. This CDR3 contains 16 residues. The J segment lost 3 bases and the V segment lost 4 bases, leaving 9 bases of the junction unmatched. In germline, CDR1 is MDHEN, CDR2 SYDVKM. CDR3 amino acids: CASSSVTSGGEETQYF. In DNA, the CDR3 is TGTGCCAGCAGTTCCGTGACTAGCGGAGGGGAAGAGACCCAGTACTTC.

This clonotype was recorded a few times. J is TRBJ1-1 and V is TRBV29-1; D is possibly TRBD1 (5 bases). This CDR3 has 11 amino acids. V lost 4 bases to trimming and J lost 8 bases, with 11 bases between them. The germline gives CDR1 SQVTM, CDR2 ANQGSEA. CDR3 coding DNA: TGCAGCGTTGCAGGGCCCGCGGAAGCTTTCTTT. The encoded protein is CSVAGPAEAFF.

V is TRBV29-1 and J is TRBJ1-1; perhaps TRBD1 as D (5 bases). The CDR3 is 11 residues long. Germline CDR1 SQVTM, CDR2 ANQGSEA. The V gene lost 6 bases and the J gene lost 6 bases, with 11 bases spanning the gap. The CDR3 region has the DNA TGCAGCGTGCAGGGTGGCGCTGAAGCTTTCTTT. It translates to CSVQGGAEAFF.